One sample yielded the 23 T cell receptor beta chains listed below, sequenced in a study of blood T cell repertoires in COVID-19. TCRdb's copy holds only in-frame clones and misses some; the assay was immunoSEQ multiplex PCR. The sample records around 58,000 clones, 70% to 90% being singletons. Sequenced material: PBMCs or T cells enriched from blood (not recorded which). Receptors originate from a woman aged 40 to 50 with acute COVID-19.

This chain joins TRBV7-9 and TRBJ1-1, with 8 positions matching TRBD1. Unmatched junction bases numbered 2, after V lost 1 base and J lost 4 bases. Germline V CDR1 and CDR2: SEHNR, FQNEAQ (reference sequence). The CDR3 extends over 14 amino acids. The CDR3 DNA reads TGTGCCAGCAGCTTAGTCGGGACAGGCACTGAAGCTTTCTTT. It specifies CASSLVGTGTEAFF.

The table lists this clone with a few counts. This chain uses TRBV2 with TRBJ2-4; 9 bases map to TRBD1. CDR1 and CDR2 (germline): SNHLY, FYNNEI. V lost 5 bases, J lost 2 bases, and 7 bases stayed unmatched. The CDR3 loop spans 16 amino acids. CDR3 sequence reads: CASSPMTGGTKNIQYF. DNA of the CDR3: TGTGCCAGCAGTCCCATGACAGGGGGAACCAAAAACATTCAGTACTTC.

The rearrangement uses TRBV6-1 and TRBJ1-5, with TRBD1 as a possible D gene (6 bases). Germline loops: CDR1 MNHNS, CDR2 SASEGT. The V end lost 1 base, the J end lost 5 bases, and 12 bases lay between the germline ends. The CDR3 contains 15 residues. CDR3 sequence: CASSEGPQGYQPQHF. The DNA of the CDR3 is TGTGCCAGCAGTGAAGGCCCACAGGGTTATCAGCCCCAGCATTTT.

The chain carries TRBV10-2 and TRBJ2-2; TRBD2 agrees at 13 bases. The trim removed 10 bases at V and 2 bases at J, leaving 7 bases unmatched. Germline CDR1 and CDR2: WSHSY and SAAADI. CDR3 length equals 16 residues. CDR3 DNA: TGCGCCACCTTCACTAGCGGGAGGGGAAACACCGGGGAGCTGTTTTTT. Protein: CATFTSGRGNTGELFF.

This clone was seen a handful of times. The J gene is TRBJ2-7, the V gene TRBV4-2; 9 bases are shared with TRBD1. There are 15 residues in the CDR3. V shed 3 bases, J shed 0 bases, and the junction held 3 bases outside the gene matches. Germline V gives CDR1 LGHNA, CDR2 YNFKEQ. The CDR3 here is CASSHLGQGSYEQYF. CDR3 in DNA: TGTGCCAGCAGCCATTTGGGACAGGGCTCCTACGAGCAGTACTTC.

This chain connects TRBV28 to TRBJ1-5, with D tentatively TRBD1 (5 bases). The CDR3 has 15 residues. Trimming cost V 3 bases and J 5 bases, with 14 bases left between them. Germline CDR1 is MDHEN and CDR2 is SYDVKM. The CDR3 protein is CASSFLGPTYQPQHF. CDR3 coding DNA: TGTGCCAGCAGTTTTTTGGGGCCTACTTATCAGCCCCAGCATTTT.

The genes are TRBV7-6 and TRBJ2-7, with 7 bases lining up with TRBD2. Trimming cost V 0 bases and J 5 bases; bases outside gene matches: 4. CDR1 is SGHVS and CDR2 is FNYEAQ in the germline V gene. This CDR3 spans 14 amino acids. The CDR3 loop reads CASSLAGGTDEQYF. The DNA for the CDR3 is TGTGCCAGCAGCTTAGCCGGGGGGACTGACGAGCAGTACTTC.

The rearrangement uses TRBV5-6 and TRBJ1-5; 7 positions match TRBD1. This CDR3 region has 14 residues. Germline V gene lookup returns CDR1 SGHDT and CDR2 YYEEEE. J gave up 7 bases and V 0 bases, and 4 bases lay outside the gene matches. CDR3 residues: CASSLDRGPQPQHF. DNA of the CDR3: TGTGCCAGCAGCTTGGACAGGGGCCCCCAGCCCCAGCATTTT.

The chain employs TRBV28 and TRBJ1-4, with D perhaps TRBD1 (6 bases). CDR3 length: 15 amino acids. The germline CDR1 and CDR2 sequences are MDHEN and SYDVKM. V was clipped by 5 bases and J by 6 bases, with 16 bases between them. CDR3: CASSPPGEGDEKLFF. In nucleotides, the CDR3 is TGTGCCAGCAGTCCCCCGGGGGAGGGGGATGAAAAACTGTTTTTT.

The V gene is TRBV27, the J gene TRBJ1-3; possibly TRBD1 for D (6 bases). CDR1 is MNHEY, CDR2 SMNVEV, per germline (reference sequence). The V gene lost 5 bases and the J gene lost 0 bases, with 14 bases spanning the gap. CDR3 length equals 16 residues. As DNA, the CDR3 is TGTGCCAGCAGTCCTCGACAGGTTAACTCTGGAAACACCATATATTTT. This translates into CASSPRQVNSGNTIYF.

J is TRBJ1-2 and V is TRBV4-2, with 9 bases lining up with TRBD1. This CDR3 is built from 16 residues. Germline CDR1 reads LGHNA; CDR2 reads YNFKEQ. V lost 1 base to trimming and J lost 8 bases; unmatched junction nucleotides: 11. CDR3 coding DNA: TGTGCCAGCAGCCAAGCTACGTCTTGGACAGGGGAAGGCTACACCTTC. This codes for CASSQATSWTGEGYTF.

The chain links TRBV3-1 (or the pseudogene TRBV3-2) to TRBJ2-5; weak D call: TRBD2 (5 bases). The ends were cut back, 0 bases at V and 4 bases at J, with 12 bases in the middle. This CDR3 contains 15 residues. CDR1 is LGHDT and CDR2 is YNNKEL in the germline V gene (reference sequence). The CDR3 here is CASSQDPGERETQYF. DNA of the CDR3: TGTGCCAGCAGCCAAGATCCCGGGGAGAGAGAGACCCAGTACTTC.

This chain uses TRBV18 with TRBJ1-2, with TRBD1 matching 9 bases. In germline, CDR1 is KGHSH, CDR2 LQKENI. V lost 3 bases to trimming and J lost 7 bases; unmatched junction nucleotides: 9. The CDR3 is 15 residues long. CDR3: CASSPKEQGALGYTF. The CDR3 DNA reads as TGTGCCAGCTCACCCAAGGAACAGGGGGCGCTTGGCTACACCTTC.

The chain couples TRBV6-4 to TRBJ2-1; D is perhaps TRBD2 (5 bases). The germline V and J ends were trimmed by 6 bases and 0 bases, with 6 bases remaining between them. Per germline, CDR1 MRHNA and CDR2 SNTAGT. The CDR3 has 13 residues. The CDR3 bases are TGTGCCAGCAGCGAGGGCTCCTACAATGAGCAGTTCTTC. As protein: CASSEGSYNEQFF.

This clone was seen a handful of times. V and J are TRBV29-1 and TRBJ2-2, with D uncertain. The germline V and J ends were trimmed by 5 bases and 2 bases, with 12 bases remaining between them. The V gene's germline CDR1 is SQVTM and CDR2 ANQGSEA. The CDR3 runs to 14 residues. CDR3 coding DNA: TGCAGCGTTCGGTTTTCGGTAAACACCGGGGAGCTGTTTTTT. This translates into CSVRFSVNTGELFF.

The V gene is TRBV29-1, the J gene TRBJ1-2; D uncertain. Trimming took 5 bases from V and 5 from J, leaving 15 bases between them. The CDR3 runs 13 residues. Germline lookup yields CDR1 SQVTM and CDR2 ANQGSEA. DNA for the CDR3: TGCAGCGTTAGAATGGTGTCACAATATGGCTACACCTTC. Translated: CSVRMVSQYGYTF.

The gene calls are TRBV10-3 and TRBJ1-1; weak D call: TRBD1 (5 bases). CDR3 size: 14 residues. Germline V CDR1 and CDR2: ENHRY, SYGVKD. V was clipped by 0 bases and J by 1 base, with 6 bases between them. DNA of the CDR3: TGTGCCATCAGTGAGTCCGGGGGGAACACTGAAGCTTTCTTT. Translation gives CAISESGGNTEAFF.

V gene TRBV29-1 combines with J gene TRBJ1-3, with D possibly TRBD1 on 6 matching bases. Germline CDR1 is SQVTM and CDR2 is ANQGSEA. The CDR3 contains 14 residues. V was pared by 7 bases and J by 0 bases, with 13 bases between. The CDR3 DNA sequence: TGCAGCGCACAGGGTTCGGGCTCTGGAAACACCATATATTTT. Its translation is CSAQGSGSGNTIYF.

J is TRBJ2-2 and V is TRBV5-1, with D tentatively TRBD1 (6 bases). V lost 1 base to trimming and J lost 2 bases, with 12 bases between them. The CDR3 has 16 residues. In germline, CDR1 is SGHRS, CDR2 YFSETQ. CDR3 region: CASSLSLDSNTGELFF. The CDR3 DNA reads TGCGCCAGCAGCTTGTCGTTGGACAGTAACACCGGGGAGCTGTTTTTT.

The genes are TRBV27 and TRBJ1-6; 7 positions match TRBD1. With V trimmed by 6 bases and J by 2 bases, 16 bases remained unmatched. Germline loops: CDR1 MNHEY, CDR2 SMNVEV (reference sequence). The CDR3 is 19 amino acids. For the CDR3, the DNA is TGTGCCAGCAGACCGGACAGGATCCTCGGGATGACCTATAATTCACCCCTCCACTTT. Translation: CASRPDRILGMTYNSPLHF.

The chain joins TRBV11-2 to TRBJ1-2; weak D call: TRBD1 (5 bases). The germline V gene encodes CDR1 SGHAT and CDR2 FQNNGV. This CDR3 is built from 17 residues. Trimming removed 5 bases at V and 6 bases at J, with 25 bases between. The DNA for the CDR3 is TGTGCCAGCAGCCCTCTTCGGGTAGGGGCTCTCCGGGATGGCTACACCTTC. It codes for CASSPLRVGALRDGYTF.

V gene TRBV7-9 combines with J gene TRBJ2-7; TRBD2 might be the D (5 bases). CDR1 and CDR2 (germline): SEHNR, FQNEAQ (reference sequence). CDR3 length: 15 residues. V lost 4 bases and J lost 8, with 21 bases in between. The CDR3, as DNA: TGTGCCAGCAGCTCCTTGGGTACGGACTTTACGCAGCAGTACGTC. Translated, it gives CASSSLGTDFTQQYV.

The chain has TRBV5-1 and TRBJ2-2; 10 bases fit TRBD1. Germline V CDR1 and CDR2: SGHRS, YFSETQ. V gave up 4 bases and J gave up 4 bases; unmatched junction bases: 10. This CDR3 is 17 amino acids long. The CDR3: CASSPGTGVDGTGELFF. In DNA, the CDR3 is TGCGCCAGCAGCCCAGGGACAGGGGTCGATGGCACCGGGGAGCTGTTTTTT.